The present TCR beta chain was sequenced within a study of cytomegalovirus exposure and HLA in healthy donors. Germline V CDR1 and CDR2: SQVTM, ANQGSEA. The CDR3 runs to 14 residues. J gave up 5 bases and V 5 bases, and 8 bases lay outside the gene matches. The PCR had 60 Vbeta and 13 Jbeta primers. The table came from immunoSEQ multiplex PCR; TCRdb's copy has only in-frame clones and leaves some out. The sample lists approximately 200,000 clones, approximately 80% occurring once. The TCR sequence derives from a boy aged 2-9 years in good health and CMV-seronegative. The chain carries TRBV29-1 and TRBJ2-1; 8 nucleotides align to TRBD2. Sequences were obtained from PBMCs. The CDR3 DNA is TGCAGCGTTATTTTCGGGGGGGGAGACAATGAGCAGTTCTTC. It encodes CSVIFGGGDNEQFF.